This T cell receptor beta chain was identified in a study of blood T cell repertoires in COVID-19. Study background: The United States, Italy and Spain supplied acute and convalescent COVID-19 samples. PBMCs, B-cell-depleted T cells, or T cells were the source of the cDNA or gDNA that made up the material.

Methods used by the authors: How many nucleated cells were present was estimated from reference gene primer amplification. Only in-frame clones appear in the TCRdb table, and some are missing; sequencing was by immunoSEQ multiplex PCR. V and J calls and clone size come straight from that table; D and trimming were deduced from the DNA. This repertoire shows 130,000 to 150,000 clones, 88% found once; its top ten account for approximately 2.5%. Germline CDR1 reads MNHEY; CDR2 reads SVGAGI. V lost 2 bases, J lost 9 bases, and 8 bases lay in between. The CDR3 length is 13 residues. The V call is TRBV6-5, the J call TRBJ1-6; D gene ambiguous. Input material: peripheral blood. This receptor was taken from a human donor in a cohort sampled during active COVID-19. The CDR3 is CASSYEQLSPLHF. The CDR3 coding sequence is TGTGCCAGCAGTTACGAACAGCTTTCACCCCTCCACTTT.